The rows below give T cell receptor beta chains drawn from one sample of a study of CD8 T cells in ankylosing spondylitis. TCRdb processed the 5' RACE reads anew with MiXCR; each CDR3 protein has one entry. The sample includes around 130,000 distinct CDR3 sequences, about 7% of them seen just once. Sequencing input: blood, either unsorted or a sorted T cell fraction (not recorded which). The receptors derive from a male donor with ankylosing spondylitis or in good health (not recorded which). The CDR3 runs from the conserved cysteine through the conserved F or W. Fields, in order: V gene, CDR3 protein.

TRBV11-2 CASSLARTSGGGDTQYF
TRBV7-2 CASSLRQGAAYEQFF
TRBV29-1 CSAGTGSLNTEAFF
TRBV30 CASVLGLTPINEQFF
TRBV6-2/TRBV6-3 CASSLGWGTANTEAFF
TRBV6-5 CASSYSRTSGKGAGGELFF
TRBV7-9 CASSPEGGNSGNTIYF
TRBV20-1 CSARLGSTIYF
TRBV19 CASSPDRAMNTEAFF
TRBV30 CAWSVVNTEAFF
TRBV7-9 CASSGRIGPVNAFF
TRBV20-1 CSARDPGGGSYEQYF
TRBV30 CAWRQMNTEAFF
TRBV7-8 CASSLASGPSYEQYF
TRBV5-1 CASSLGDTGQETQYF
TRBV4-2 CASSQDPLAGGPDTQYF
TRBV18 CASSSTPGGYGYTF
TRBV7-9 CASSGLAGGPLSEQFF
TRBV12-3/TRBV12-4 CASTLTGPLEAFF
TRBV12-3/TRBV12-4 CASSLGQGAEAFF
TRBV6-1 CASRQLWNTEAFF
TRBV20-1 CSARDTNNYGYTF
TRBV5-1 CASPGQAHGEQYF
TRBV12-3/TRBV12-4 CASSSTAKDSYEQYF
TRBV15 CATSRETLPYGYTF
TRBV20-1 CSARDQSGTGLYEQYF
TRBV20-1 CSAREGLSYNEQFF
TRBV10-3 CAMGQGKNYGYTF
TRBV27 CASSLIGTGVSEQYF
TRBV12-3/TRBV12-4 CASSPGWETQYF
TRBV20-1 CSAEGQGAVGEQFF
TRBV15 CATSRAPGGNQPQHF
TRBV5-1 CASSLLPGEAQPQHF
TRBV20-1 CSAARLAGGLDEQFF
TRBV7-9 CASTRDDEQFF
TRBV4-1 CASSLPPDSNTGELFF
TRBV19 CASSIYGLQPQHF
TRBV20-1 CSASLPPYGYTF
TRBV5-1 CASSSGTGGARNTEAFF
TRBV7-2 CASSPPGGQQNEQFF
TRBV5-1 CASSLGSNNEKLFF
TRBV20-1 CSAGDRGTGTGELFF
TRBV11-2 CASSTLGQGANTGELFF
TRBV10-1 CASSEVMWGEQYF
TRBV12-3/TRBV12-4 CASSRGTGRWEQYF
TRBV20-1 CSALQRVSDNSPLHF
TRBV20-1 CSALTIQGQGTRETQYF
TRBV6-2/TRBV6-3 CASSAGTSNQPQHF
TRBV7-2 CASSLAGVAGLWGNEQFF
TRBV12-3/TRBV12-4 CASSGRISGANVLTF
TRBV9 CASSGTGATNEKLFF
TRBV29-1 CSVEPSGNYGYTF